These 7 T cell receptor beta chains were all obtained from the same sample, sequenced in a study of CD8 T cells in Susac syndrome. Random hexamers were used to reverse transcribe the RNA input (roughly 0.5 to 1 ug). One entry per CDR3 protein, called by TCRdb with MiXCR from the immunoSEQ multiplex PCR reads. The table lists roughly 120,000 distinct CDR3 sequences, approximately 94% of them singletons, with 0.095% to 0.15% in the top ten. The sequenced material came from CD4+ T cells from PBMCs. These TCRs come from a human donor with multiple sclerosis.

The chain uses TRBV10-1 and TRBJ2-7; D remains ambiguous. CDR3 length: 13 residues. Trimming left V 3 bases short and J 3 bases short, with 9 bases between. Germline-derived CDR1 and CDR2 are WNHNN and SYGVQD (reference sequence). Here the CDR3 reads CASSDARFYEQYF. CDR3 nucleotide sequence: TGCGCCAGCAGTGACGCGAGGTTCTACGAGCAGTACTTC.

This chain uses TRBV20-1 with TRBJ1-6, with 10 bases fitting TRBD1. The junction had 4 bases not matched to a gene; V was cut back by 1 base and J by 7 bases. Looked up from germline, CDR1 is DFQATT and CDR2 is SNEGSKA (reference sequence). The CDR3 loop spans 15 amino acids. In DNA form, the CDR3 reads TGCAGTGCTAGAGCCTGGGACAGGGGAAATTCACCCCTCCACTTT. This codes for CSARAWDRGNSPLHF.

V is TRBV5-1 and J is TRBJ2-6, with a possible D match to TRBD1 (6 bases). This CDR3 has 16 amino acids. Trimming removed 7 bases at V and 0 bases at J, with 14 bases between. CDR1 is SGHRS, CDR2 YFSETQ, per germline. CDR3 bases: TGCGCCAGCGCGGACAGTGAGATCTCTGGGGCCAACGTCCTGACTTTC. Translated: CASADSEISGANVLTF.

The chain carries TRBV6-5 and TRBJ1-6; D perhaps matches TRBD1 (5 bases). CDR3 size: 17 residues. V was cut by 0 bases and J by 0 bases, with 9 bases left in between. Germline V lookup: CDR1 MNHEY, CDR2 SVGAGI. CDR3 sequence reads: CASSYSAGSSYNSPLHF. The CDR3, as DNA: TGTGCCAGCAGTTACTCAGCAGGGAGCTCCTATAATTCACCCCTCCACTTT.

The J gene is TRBJ2-1, the V gene TRBV5-4; D is unclear. Germline V gene data show CDR1 as SGHNT and CDR2 as YYREEE (reference sequence). The CDR3 has 15 amino acids. V lost 2 bases and J 0 bases, leaving 9 bases between the germline ends. The CDR3: CASSLDTSSYNEQFF. DNA of the CDR3: TGTGCCAGCAGCTTAGACACCAGCTCCTACAATGAGCAGTTCTTC.

The rearrangement links TRBV18 to TRBJ1-2; 8 bases agree with TRBD1. The V gene's germline CDR1 is KGHSH and CDR2 LQKENI. This CDR3 spans 13 amino acids. With V trimmed by 3 bases and J by 7 bases, 4 bases remained unmatched. The CDR3 sequence is CASSPGQEGGYTF. CDR3 DNA sequence: TGTGCCAGCTCACCGGGACAGGAGGGTGGCTACACCTTC.

V and J are TRBV2 and TRBJ1-1, with TRBD1 matching 7 bases. This CDR3 spans 14 amino acids. The germline CDR1 and CDR2 sequences are SNHLY and FYNNEI. V shed 4 bases and J 3 bases; nucleotides not matched to a gene: 5. The CDR3 loop is CASSGQGGDTEAFF. CDR3 in DNA: TGTGCCAGCAGTGGACAGGGAGGGGACACTGAAGCTTTCTTT.